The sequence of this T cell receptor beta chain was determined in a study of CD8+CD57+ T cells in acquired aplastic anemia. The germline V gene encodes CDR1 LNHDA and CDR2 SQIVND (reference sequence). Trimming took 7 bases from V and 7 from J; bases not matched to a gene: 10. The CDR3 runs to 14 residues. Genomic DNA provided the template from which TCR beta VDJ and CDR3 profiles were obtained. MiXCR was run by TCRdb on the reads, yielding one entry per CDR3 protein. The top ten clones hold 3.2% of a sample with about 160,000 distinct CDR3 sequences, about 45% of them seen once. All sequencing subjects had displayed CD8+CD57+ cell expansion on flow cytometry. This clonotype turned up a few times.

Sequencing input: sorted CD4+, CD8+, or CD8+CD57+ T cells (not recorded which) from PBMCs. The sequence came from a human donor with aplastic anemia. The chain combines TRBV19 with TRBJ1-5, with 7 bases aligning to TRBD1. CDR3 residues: CASTWGQWEQPQHF. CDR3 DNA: TGTGCCAGTACCTGGGGACAGTGGGAACAGCCCCAGCATTTT.